This TCR beta chain was retrieved from a study of T cells in localized non-small cell lung cancer. Overall study findings and caveats: Longer overall survival was seen with higher T cell density measured in blood. Adjacent lung was found to contain a median approximately 62 of the top 100 tumor clones. Uninvolved adjacent lung showed the highest T cell clonality, exceeding tumor.

The length of the CDR3 is 13 residues. V lost 1 base and J lost 7, with 8 bases in between. Germline V gene data show CDR1 as SGHVS and CDR2 as FQNEAQ. In each case, adjacent lung free of atypia was taken at least 2 cm from the tumor margin. As regards this clone: What it recognizes is unknown.

Sequencing was performed with immunoSEQ multiplex PCR; in TCRdb, only in-frame clones are kept and a portion is missing. The sample carries about 1,400 clones, more than 20% recorded once. V usage is TRBV7-8 and J usage is TRBJ2-1; unclear D gene. The material was normal lung tissue next to the tumor, obtained before any cancer treatment. The sequence was obtained from a male donor older than 55 with stage III squamous cell lung carcinoma. In DNA form, the CDR3 reads TGTGCCAGCAGCTTAGGGTCGCGGAATGAGCAGTTCTTC. Translating it yields CASSLGSRNEQFF.